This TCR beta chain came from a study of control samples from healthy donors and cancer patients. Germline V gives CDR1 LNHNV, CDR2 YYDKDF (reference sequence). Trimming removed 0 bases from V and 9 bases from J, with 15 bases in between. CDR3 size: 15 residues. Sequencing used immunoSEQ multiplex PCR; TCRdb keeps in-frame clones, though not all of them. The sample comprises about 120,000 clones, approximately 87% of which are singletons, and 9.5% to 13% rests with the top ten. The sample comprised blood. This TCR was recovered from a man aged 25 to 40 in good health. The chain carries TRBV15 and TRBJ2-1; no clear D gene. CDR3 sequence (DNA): TGTGCCACCAGCAGAGACACTCTCCTGGGCAGTGAGCAGTTCTTC. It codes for CATSRDTLLGSEQFF.